The clone carrying this T cell receptor beta chain is a singleton in its sample. Per germline, CDR1 LGHDT and CDR2 YNNKEL (reference sequence). The CDR3 covers 12 residues. The ends were cut back, 7 bases at V and 5 bases at J, with 11 bases in the middle. The sample comes from a study of blood T cell repertoires in COVID-19. Method: immunoSEQ multiplex PCR; TCRdb's copy keeps in-frame clones and lacks some. The table records 250,000 or so clones, around 81% of them present only once. The sample was PBMCs or T cells enriched from blood (not recorded which). The chain uses TRBV3-1 (or the pseudogene TRBV3-2) and TRBJ2-5, with no clear D. The sequence derives from a man aged 50 or older who had recovered from COVID-19. The CDR3, as DNA: TGTGCCAGCACCTTAGCCGCGGAGACCCAGTACTTC. Translation gives CASTLAAETQYF.